The clone carrying this T cell receptor beta chain was observed at least ten times. No antigen is known for it. The sample is drawn from a study of metastatic and nonmetastatic thyroid tumors. Whole-study context: For malignant and benign thyroid patients, tumor or nodule tissue and blood were the sources whose repertoires were compared. Study observations and caveats: Within blood and tumor, benign nodules reportedly had significantly lower TCR beta diversity than malignant thyroid tumors did.

None of the patients had undergone any treatment ahead of thyroid surgery. V lost 1 base and J lost 3; bases outside the gene matches: 2. Germline V gives CDR1 SGHVS, CDR2 FQNEAQ. This CDR3 has 15 amino acids. TCRdb re-clonotyped the PCR reads through MiXCR. The sample lists approximately 17,000 clones, roughly 15% occurring once. The chain uses TRBV7-8 and TRBJ1-3; 8 bases agree with TRBD1. The sample comprised blood. This clonotype originated in a male donor with papillary thyroid cancer or a benign thyroid nodule (not recorded which). Some clones in this sample may be carry-over from other donors' samples. The chain's CDR3 is CASSLGQGFGNTIYF. DNA for the CDR3: TGTGCCAGCAGCTTAGGACAGGGGTTTGGAAACACCATATATTTT.